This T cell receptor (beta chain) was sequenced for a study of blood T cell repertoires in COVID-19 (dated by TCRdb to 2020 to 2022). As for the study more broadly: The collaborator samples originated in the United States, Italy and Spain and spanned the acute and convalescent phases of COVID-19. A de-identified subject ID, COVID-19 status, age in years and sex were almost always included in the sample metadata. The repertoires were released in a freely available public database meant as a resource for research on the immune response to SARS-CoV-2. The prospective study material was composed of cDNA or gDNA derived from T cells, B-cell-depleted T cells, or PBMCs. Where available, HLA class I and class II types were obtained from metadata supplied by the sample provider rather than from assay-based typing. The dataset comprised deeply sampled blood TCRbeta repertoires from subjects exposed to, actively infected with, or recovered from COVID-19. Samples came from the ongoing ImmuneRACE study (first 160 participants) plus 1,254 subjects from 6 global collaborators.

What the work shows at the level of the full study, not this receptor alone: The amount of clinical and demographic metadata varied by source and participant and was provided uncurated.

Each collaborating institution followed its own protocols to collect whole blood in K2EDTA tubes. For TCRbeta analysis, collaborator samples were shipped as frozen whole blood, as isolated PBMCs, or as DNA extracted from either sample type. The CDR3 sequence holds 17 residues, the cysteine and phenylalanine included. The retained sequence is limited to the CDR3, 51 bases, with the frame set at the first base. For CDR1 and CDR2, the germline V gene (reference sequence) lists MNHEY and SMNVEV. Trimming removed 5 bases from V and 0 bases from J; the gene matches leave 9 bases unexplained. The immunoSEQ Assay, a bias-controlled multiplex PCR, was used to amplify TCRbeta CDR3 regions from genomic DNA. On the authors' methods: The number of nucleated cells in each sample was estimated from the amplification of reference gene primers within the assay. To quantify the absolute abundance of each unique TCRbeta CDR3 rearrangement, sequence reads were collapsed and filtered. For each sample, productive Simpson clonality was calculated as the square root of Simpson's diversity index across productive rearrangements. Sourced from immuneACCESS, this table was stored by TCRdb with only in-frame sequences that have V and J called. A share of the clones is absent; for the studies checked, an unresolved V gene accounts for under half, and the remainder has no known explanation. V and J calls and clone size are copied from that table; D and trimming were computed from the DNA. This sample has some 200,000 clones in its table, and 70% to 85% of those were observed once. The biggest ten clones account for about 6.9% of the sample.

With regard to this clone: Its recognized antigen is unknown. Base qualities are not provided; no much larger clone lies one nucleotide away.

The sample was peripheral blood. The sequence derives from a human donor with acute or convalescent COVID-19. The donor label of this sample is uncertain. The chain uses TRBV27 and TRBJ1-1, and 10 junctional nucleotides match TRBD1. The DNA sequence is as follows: TGTGCCAGCAGTCCTATCGGGACAGGGGTTTTGAACACTGAAGCTTTCTTT. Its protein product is CASSPIGTGVLNTEAFF.